Listed below are T cell receptor beta chains from one sample, sequenced in a study of shared clonotypes between healthy human individuals. Produced via immunoSEQ multiplex PCR; TCRdb's table is partial and in-frame only. Of 850,000 to 1,100,000 clones detected, 70% to 85% appear once; the ten largest clones hold 0.85% to 1%. The sample consisted of memory CD4+ T cells from PBMCs. The receptors here all came from a man in his late teens or twenties in good health. Some clones in this sample may be carry-over from other donors' samples. The CDR3 runs from the conserved cysteine through the conserved F or W. Fields, in order: clone size, CDR3 length, J gene, V gene, D gene, CDR3 protein, CDR3 DNA. D genes are given only for firm matches. Clone size is stated in some rows and not others, as once, few, many or a class when expanded.

>-|13|TRBJ2-7|TRBV29-1|-
CSVAGLLKGGQYF
TGCAGCGTTGCGGGACTCTTAAAGGGTGGGCAGTACTTC
>-|15|TRBJ2-6|TRBV11-3|-
CASSQGGSGANVLTF
TGTGCCAGCAGCCAGGGGGGCTCTGGGGCCAACGTCCTGACTTTC
>-|15|TRBJ1-2|TRBV10-2|-
CASSEKPGTAYGYTF
TGCGCCAGCAGTGAGAAACCCGGGACTGCTTATGGCTACACCTTC
>-|15|TRBJ2-2|TRBV28|-
CASRNSKPNTGELFF
TGTGCCAGCAGGAACAGCAAACCTAACACCGGGGAGCTGTTTTTT
>few|18|TRBJ2-2|TRBV25-1|TRBD2
CASSESSGRASNTGELFF
TGTGCCAGCAGTGAATCTAGCGGGAGGGCCTCGAACACCGGGGAGCTGTTTTTT
>few|21|TRBJ2-1|TRBV7-8|TRBD2
CASSLVGRTSGRVSSYNEQFF
TGTGCCAGCAGCTTAGTTGGGAGGACTAGCGGGAGGGTCAGCTCCTACAATGAGCAGTTCTTC
>-|16|TRBJ2-3|TRBV5-1|-
CASTFGPTGNTDTQYF
TGCGCCAGCACCTTTGGCCCTACAGGAAACACAGATACGCAGTATTTT
>-|14|TRBJ2-7|TRBV28|TRBD1
CASILQGSSYEQYF
TGTGCCAGCATTTTACAGGGGAGCTCCTACGAGCAGTACTTC
>-|13|TRBJ1-2|TRBV18|-
CASSQGDDYGYTF
TGTGCCAGCTCACAGGGCGATGACTATGGCTACACCTTC
>-|18|TRBJ2-2|TRBV25-1|-
CASSDPGRGRSGTGELFF
TGTGCCAGCAGTGACCCCGGGAGGGGGCGGAGTGGCACCGGGGAGCTGTTTTTT
>-|15|TRBJ1-3|TRBV28|-
CASSSPPGSGNTIYF
TGTGCCAGCAGTTCCCCTCCGGGCTCTGGAAACACCATATATTTT
>few|15|TRBJ2-3|TRBV5-1|TRBD2
CASSLGGRGPDTQYF
TGCGCCAGCAGCTTAGGCGGGAGAGGCCCAGATACGCAGTATTTT
>-|13|TRBJ2-7|TRBV30|TRBD1
CAWAGQGVGEQYF
TGTGCCTGGGCGGGACAGGGGGTAGGGGAGCAGTACTTC
>once|16|TRBJ2-7|TRBV28|-
CASTSGGARGSNEQYF
TGTGCCAGTACCTCGGGGGGCGCGAGGGGATCTAACGAGCAGTACTTC
>-|15|TRBJ2-5|TRBV10-2|-
CASSGADRWGETQYF
TGCGCCAGCAGTGGAGCGGACCGTTGGGGGGAGACCCAGTACTTC
>-|18|TRBJ2-2|TRBV5-1|TRBD1
CASSPGQGFDRGTGELFF
TGCGCCAGCAGCCCGGGACAGGGTTTCGATCGAGGCACCGGGGAGCTGTTTTTT
>-|14|TRBJ1-1|TRBV5-8|-
CASSLGYLNTEAFF
TGTGCCAGCAGCTTGGGATACCTGAACACTGAAGCTTTCTTT
>once|11|TRBJ2-1|TRBV19|-
CASRNSNEQFF
TGTGCCAGTAGGAACTCGAATGAGCAGTTCTTC
>-|21|TRBJ1-4|TRBV15|-
CATSPQPTQGNSYQTNEKLFF
TGTGCCACCAGCCCTCAACCTACACAGGGAAACAGCTATCAGACTAATGAAAAACTGTTTTTT
>-|14|TRBJ1-2|TRBV5-6|-
CASSFSGGGGGYTF
TGTGCCAGCAGCTTCTCAGGCGGCGGGGGTGGCTACACCTTC
>-|16|TRBJ2-1|TRBV28|TRBD2
CASSFTLAVTYNEQFF
TGTGCCAGCAGTTTCACTCTAGCGGTAACCTACAATGAGCAGTTCTTC
>-|14|TRBJ2-7|TRBV7-9|-
CASSLAGSYSEQYF
TGTGCCAGCAGCTTAGCCGGGAGCTATAGCGAGCAGTACTTC
>-|15|TRBJ1-3|TRBV5-6|-
CASSLGIRSGNTIYF
TGTGCCAGCAGCTTGGGGATTAGATCCGGAAACACCATATATTTT
>-|12|TRBJ2-5|TRBV28|-
CASLGRQETQYF
TGTGCCAGCCTGGGCAGACAAGAGACCCAGTACTTC
>few|15|TRBJ2-1|TRBV9|TRBD1
CASSVRQGRPNEQFF
TGTGCCAGCAGCGTCCGACAGGGGAGACCCAATGAGCAGTTCTTC
>-|18|TRBJ1-2|TRBV5-1|TRBD1
CASSSKPGQPASNYGYTF
TGCGCCAGCAGCTCGAAGCCGGGACAGCCAGCTTCTAACTATGGCTACACCTTC
>-|15|TRBJ1-4|TRBV28|TRBD1
CASSSYSGTVEKLFF
TGTGCCAGCAGTTCGTACTCCGGGACAGTTGAAAAACTGTTTTTT
>-|14|TRBJ2-7|TRBV7-3|TRBD1
CASSPDRGFDEQYF
TGTGCCAGCAGCCCGGACAGGGGGTTTGACGAGCAGTACTTC
>-|13|TRBJ2-5|TRBV7-2|TRBD1
CASSAGTGETQYF
TGTGCCAGCAGCGCGGGGACAGGGGAGACCCAGTACTTC
>-|14|TRBJ1-2|TRBV7-9|-
CASSLVGAGYGYTF
TGTGCCAGCAGCTTAGTAGGGGCCGGGTATGGCTACACCTTC
>-|14|TRBJ2-7|TRBV5-1|-
CASSLEGGAYEQYF
TGCGCCAGCAGCTTGGAGGGGGGCGCCTACGAGCAGTACTTC
>-|13|TRBJ1-1|TRBV6-6|TRBD1
CASTSDRGTEAFF
TGTGCCAGCACCTCGGACAGGGGCACTGAAGCTTTCTTT
>-|14|TRBJ1-5|TRBV7-2|TRBD1
CASSLGQGYQPQHF
TGTGCCAGCAGCCTGGGACAGGGTTATCAGCCCCAGCATTTT
>once|15|TRBJ2-7|TRBV28|TRBD1
CASSFDRGANYEQYF
TGTGCCAGCAGTTTCGACAGGGGGGCTAACTACGAGCAGTACTTC
>-|12|TRBJ1-2|TRBV21-1|-
CASIDLYYGYTF
TGTGCCAGCATAGACCTTTACTATGGCTACACCTTC
>few|18|TRBJ2-1|TRBV6-1|TRBD2
CASSALGTSGGIYNEQFF
TGTGCCAGCAGTGCCCTCGGGACTAGCGGGGGGATCTACAATGAGCAGTTCTTC
>-|13|TRBJ1-5|TRBV27|-
CASSSDSNQPQHF
TGTGCCAGCAGTTCTGATAGCAATCAGCCCCAGCATTTT
>-|16|TRBJ2-3|TRBV30|TRBD2
CAWSGRLAGGPDTQYF
TGTGCCTGGAGTGGGCGGCTAGCGGGAGGACCAGATACGCAGTATTTT
>-|15|TRBJ2-1|TRBV7-2|TRBD2
CASSLGLADYNEQFF
TGTGCCAGCAGCCTGGGACTAGCGGACTACAATGAGCAGTTCTTC
>-|15|TRBJ2-7|TRBV7-2|-
CASSLGFTYMYEQYF
TGTGCCAGCAGCTTAGGTTTCACTTATATGTACGAGCAGTACTTC
>-|15|TRBJ1-1|TRBV7-3|TRBD1
CASSYDRTGNTEAFF
TGTGCCAGCAGCTACGATAGGACAGGGAACACTGAAGCTTTCTTT